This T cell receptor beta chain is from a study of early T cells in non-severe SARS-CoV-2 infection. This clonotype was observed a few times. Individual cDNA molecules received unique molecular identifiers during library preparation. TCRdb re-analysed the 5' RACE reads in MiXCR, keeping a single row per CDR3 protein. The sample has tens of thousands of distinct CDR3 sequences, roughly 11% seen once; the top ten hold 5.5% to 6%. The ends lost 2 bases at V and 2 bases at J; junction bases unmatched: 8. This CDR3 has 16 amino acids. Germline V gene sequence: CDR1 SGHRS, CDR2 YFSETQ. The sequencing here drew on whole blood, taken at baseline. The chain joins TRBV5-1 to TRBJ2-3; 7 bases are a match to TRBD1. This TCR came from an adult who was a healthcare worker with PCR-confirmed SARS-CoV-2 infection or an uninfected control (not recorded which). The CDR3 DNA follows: TGCGCCAGCAGCTTAATTATGGGACAGAACACAGATACGCAGTATTTT. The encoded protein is CASSLIMGQNTDTQYF.